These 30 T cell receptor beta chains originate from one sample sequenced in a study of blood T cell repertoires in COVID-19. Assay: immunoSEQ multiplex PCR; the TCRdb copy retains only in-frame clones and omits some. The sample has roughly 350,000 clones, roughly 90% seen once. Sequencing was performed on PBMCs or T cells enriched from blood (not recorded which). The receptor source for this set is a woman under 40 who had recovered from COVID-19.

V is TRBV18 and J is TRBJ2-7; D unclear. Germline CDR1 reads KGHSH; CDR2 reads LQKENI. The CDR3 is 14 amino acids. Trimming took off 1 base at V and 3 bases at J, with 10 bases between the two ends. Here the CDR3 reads CASSPLTESYEQYF. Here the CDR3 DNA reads TGTGCCAGCTCACCACTTACAGAAAGCTACGAGCAGTACTTC. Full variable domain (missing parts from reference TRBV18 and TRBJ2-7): NAGVMQNPRHLVRRRGQEARLRCSPMKGHSHVYWYRQLPEEGLKFMVYLQKENIIDESGMPKERFSAEFPKEGPSILRIQQVVRGDSAAYFCASSPLTESYEQYFGPGTRLTVT.

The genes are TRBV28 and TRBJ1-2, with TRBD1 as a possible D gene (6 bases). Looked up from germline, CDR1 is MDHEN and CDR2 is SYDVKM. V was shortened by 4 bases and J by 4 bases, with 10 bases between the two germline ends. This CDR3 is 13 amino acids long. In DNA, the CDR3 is TGTGCCAGCAGTTCGGGGGGCTCCTATGGCTACACCTTC. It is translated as CASSSGGSYGYTF.

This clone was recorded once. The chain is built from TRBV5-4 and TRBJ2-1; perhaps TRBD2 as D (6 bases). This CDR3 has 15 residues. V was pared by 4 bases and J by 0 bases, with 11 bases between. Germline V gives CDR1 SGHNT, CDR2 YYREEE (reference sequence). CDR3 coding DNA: TGTGCCAGCAGCCTACTAGCCTTCTCCTACAATGAGCAGTTCTTC. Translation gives CASSLLAFSYNEQFF. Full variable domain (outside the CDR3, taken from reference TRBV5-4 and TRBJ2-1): ETGVTQSPTHLIKTRGQQVTLRCSSQSGHNTVSWYQQALGQGPQFIFQYYREEENGRGNFPPRFSGLQFPNYSSELNVNALELDDSALYLCASSLLAFSYNEQFFGPGTRLTVL.

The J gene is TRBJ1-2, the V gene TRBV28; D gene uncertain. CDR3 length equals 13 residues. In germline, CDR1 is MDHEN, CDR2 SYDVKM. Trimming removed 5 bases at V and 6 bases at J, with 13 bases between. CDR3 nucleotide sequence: TGTGCCAGCAGTCCCGCCCGGTTGGATGGCTACACCTTC. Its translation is CASSPARLDGYTF.

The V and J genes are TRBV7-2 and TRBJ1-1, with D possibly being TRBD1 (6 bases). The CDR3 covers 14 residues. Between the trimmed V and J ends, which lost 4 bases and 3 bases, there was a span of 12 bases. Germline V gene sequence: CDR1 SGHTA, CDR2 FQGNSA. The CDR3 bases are TGTGCCAGCAGCTCACAGGGAAAGGACACTGAAGCTTTCTTT. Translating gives CASSSQGKDTEAFF.

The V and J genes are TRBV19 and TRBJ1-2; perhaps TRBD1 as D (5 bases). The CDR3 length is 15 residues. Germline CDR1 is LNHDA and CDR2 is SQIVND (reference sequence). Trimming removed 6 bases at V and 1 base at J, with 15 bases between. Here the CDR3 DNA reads TGTGCCAGTAGGATCCGAGGCAGGGATAACTATGGCTACACCTTC. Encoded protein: CASRIRGRDNYGYTF.

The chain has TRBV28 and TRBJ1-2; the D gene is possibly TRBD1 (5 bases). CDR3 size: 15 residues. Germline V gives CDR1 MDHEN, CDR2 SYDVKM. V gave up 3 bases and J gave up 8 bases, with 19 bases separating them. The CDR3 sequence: CASSFSGNTRGGYTF. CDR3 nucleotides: TGTGCCAGCAGTTTTAGCGGGAACACTCGGGGCGGCTACACCTTC.

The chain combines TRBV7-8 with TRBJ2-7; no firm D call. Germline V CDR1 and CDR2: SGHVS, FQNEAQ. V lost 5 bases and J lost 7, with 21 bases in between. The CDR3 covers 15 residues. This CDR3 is CASSLPEHYLREQYF. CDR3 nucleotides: TGTGCCAGCAGCCTTCCGGAACACTACCTTAGAGAGCAGTACTTC. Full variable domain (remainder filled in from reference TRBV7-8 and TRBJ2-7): GAGVSQSPRYKVAKRGQDVALRCDPISGHVSLFWYQQALGQGPEFLTYFQNEAQLDKSGLPSDRFFAERPEGSVSTLKIQRTQQEDSAVYLCASSLPEHYLREQYFGPGTRLTVT.

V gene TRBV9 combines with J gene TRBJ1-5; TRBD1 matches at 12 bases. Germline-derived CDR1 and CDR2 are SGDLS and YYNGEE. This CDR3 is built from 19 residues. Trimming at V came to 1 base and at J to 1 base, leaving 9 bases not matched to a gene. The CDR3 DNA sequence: TGTGCCAGCAGCGTATTCCGGGACAGGGGGCCGAAAAGCAATCAGCCCCAGCATTTT. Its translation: CASSVFRDRGPKSNQPQHF. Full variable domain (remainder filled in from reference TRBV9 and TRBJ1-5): DSGVTQTPKHLITATGQRVTLRCSPRSGDLSVYWYQQSLDQGLQFLIQYYNGEERAKGNILERFSAQQFPDLHSELNLSSLELGDSALYFCASSVFRDRGPKSNQPQHFGDGTRLSIL.

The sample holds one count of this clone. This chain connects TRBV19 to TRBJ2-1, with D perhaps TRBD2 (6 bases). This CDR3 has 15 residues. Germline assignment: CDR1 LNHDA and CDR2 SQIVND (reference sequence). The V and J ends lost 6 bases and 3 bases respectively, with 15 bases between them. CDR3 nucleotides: TGTGCCAGTAGATTGGGACTGGATCACTACAATGAGCAGTTCTTC. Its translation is CASRLGLDHYNEQFF.

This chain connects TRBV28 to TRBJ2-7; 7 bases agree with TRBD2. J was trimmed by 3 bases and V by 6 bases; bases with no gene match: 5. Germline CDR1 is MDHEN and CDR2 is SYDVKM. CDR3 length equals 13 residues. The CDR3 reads CASSDGGGYEQYF. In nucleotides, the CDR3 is TGTGCCAGCAGCGATGGGGGGGGCTACGAGCAGTACTTC.

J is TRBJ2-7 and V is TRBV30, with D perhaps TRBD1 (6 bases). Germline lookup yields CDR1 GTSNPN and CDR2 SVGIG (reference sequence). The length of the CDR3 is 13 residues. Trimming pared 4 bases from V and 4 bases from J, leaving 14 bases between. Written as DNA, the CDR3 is TGTGCCTGGACGCCGGGACAATCATACGAGCAGTACTTC. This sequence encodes CAWTPGQSYEQYF.

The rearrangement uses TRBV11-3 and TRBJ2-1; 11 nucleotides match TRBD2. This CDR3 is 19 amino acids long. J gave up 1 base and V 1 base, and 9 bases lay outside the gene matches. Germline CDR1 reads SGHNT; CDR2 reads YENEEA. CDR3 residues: CASSLGNDRTSGSYNEQFF. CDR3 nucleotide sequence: TGTGCCAGCAGCTTAGGGAACGACAGGACTAGCGGGTCCTACAATGAGCAGTTCTTC.

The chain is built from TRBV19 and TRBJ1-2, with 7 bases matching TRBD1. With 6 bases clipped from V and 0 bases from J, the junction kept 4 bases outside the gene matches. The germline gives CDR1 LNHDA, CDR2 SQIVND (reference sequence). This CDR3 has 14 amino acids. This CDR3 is CASSQQGSNYGYTF. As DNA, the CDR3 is TGTGCCAGTAGCCAACAGGGGTCTAACTATGGCTACACCTTC.

The CDR3 here is CASRGRVGFTNEKLFF. The CDR3 DNA is TGTGCCAGCAGAGGGAGGGTAGGATTTACTAATGAAAAACTGTTTTTT. This chain links TRBV28 with TRBJ1-4; D is unresolved. V was trimmed by 6 bases and J by 2 bases, leaving 16 bases between them. Germline lookup yields CDR1 MDHEN and CDR2 SYDVKM. The CDR3 covers 16 residues.

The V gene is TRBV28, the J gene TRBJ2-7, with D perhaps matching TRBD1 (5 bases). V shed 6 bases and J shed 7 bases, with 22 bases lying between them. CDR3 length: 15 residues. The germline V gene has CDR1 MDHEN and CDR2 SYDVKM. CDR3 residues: CASSPRQFPTREQYF. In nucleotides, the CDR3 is TGTGCCAGCAGCCCCCGACAGTTTCCTACGAGGGAGCAGTACTTC.

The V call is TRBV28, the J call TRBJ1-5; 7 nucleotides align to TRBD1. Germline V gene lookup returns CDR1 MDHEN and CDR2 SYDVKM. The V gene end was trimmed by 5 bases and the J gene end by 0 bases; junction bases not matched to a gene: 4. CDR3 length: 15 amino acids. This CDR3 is CASSQTGSSNQPQHF. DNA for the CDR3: TGTGCCAGCAGTCAGACAGGGTCTAGCAATCAGCCCCAGCATTTT.

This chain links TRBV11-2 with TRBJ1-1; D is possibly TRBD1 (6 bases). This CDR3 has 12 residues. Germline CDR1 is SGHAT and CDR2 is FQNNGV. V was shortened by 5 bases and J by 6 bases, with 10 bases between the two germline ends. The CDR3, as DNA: TGTGCCAGCAGCCCGCGGACAGCTGAAGCTTTCTTT. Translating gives CASSPRTAEAFF.

CDR3 loop: CASSLGLAGQYLDTQYF. CDR3 DNA: TGTGCCAGCAGCTTAGGTTTGGCGGGGCAGTACCTCGATACGCAGTATTTT. V usage is TRBV7-2 and J usage is TRBJ2-3; a possible D gene is TRBD2 (6 bases). In germline, CDR1 is SGHTA, CDR2 FQGNSA. CDR3 length: 17 residues. V was cut by 1 base and J by 6 bases, with 20 bases left in between.

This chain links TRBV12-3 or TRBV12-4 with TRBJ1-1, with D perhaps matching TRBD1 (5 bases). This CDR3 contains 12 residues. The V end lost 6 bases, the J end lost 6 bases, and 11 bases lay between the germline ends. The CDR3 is CASRKQVSEAFF. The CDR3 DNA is TGTGCCAGCAGAAAACAGGTATCTGAAGCTTTCTTT.

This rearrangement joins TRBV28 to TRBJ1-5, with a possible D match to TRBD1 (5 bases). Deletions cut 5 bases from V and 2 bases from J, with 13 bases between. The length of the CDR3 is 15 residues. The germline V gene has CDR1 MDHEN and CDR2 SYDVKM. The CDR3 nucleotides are TGTGCCAGCAGTGTCAGGGAGGTGGGCAATCAGCCCCAGCATTTT. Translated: CASSVREVGNQPQHF. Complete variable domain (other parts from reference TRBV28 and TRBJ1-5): DVKVTQSSRYLVKRTGEKVFLECVQDMDHENMFWYRQDPGLGLRLIYFSYDVKMKEKGDIPEGYSVSREKKERFSLILESASTNQTSMYLCASSVREVGNQPQHFGDGTRLSIL.

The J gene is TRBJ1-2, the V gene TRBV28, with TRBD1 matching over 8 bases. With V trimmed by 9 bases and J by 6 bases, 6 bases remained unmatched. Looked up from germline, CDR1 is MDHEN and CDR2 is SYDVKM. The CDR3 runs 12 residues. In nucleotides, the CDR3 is TGTGCCAGAACGGGGACAGGTGATGGCTACACCTTC. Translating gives CARTGTGDGYTF.

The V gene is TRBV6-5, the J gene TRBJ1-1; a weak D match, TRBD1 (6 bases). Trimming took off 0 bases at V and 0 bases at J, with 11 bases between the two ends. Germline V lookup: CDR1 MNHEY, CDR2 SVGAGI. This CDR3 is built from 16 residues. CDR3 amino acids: CASSYSGRGLNTEAFF. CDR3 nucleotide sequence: TGTGCCAGCAGTTACTCAGGAAGGGGGTTGAACACTGAAGCTTTCTTT.

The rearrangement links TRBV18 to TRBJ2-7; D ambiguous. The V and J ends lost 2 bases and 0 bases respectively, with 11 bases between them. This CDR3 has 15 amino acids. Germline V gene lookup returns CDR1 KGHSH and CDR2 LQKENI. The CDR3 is CASSPSDFSSYEQYF. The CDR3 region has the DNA TGTGCCAGCTCACCAAGCGACTTCAGCTCCTACGAGCAGTACTTC.

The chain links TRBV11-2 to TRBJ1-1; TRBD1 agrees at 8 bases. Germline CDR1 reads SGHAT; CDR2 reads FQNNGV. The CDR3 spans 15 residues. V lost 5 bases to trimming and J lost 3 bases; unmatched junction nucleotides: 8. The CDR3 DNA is TGTGCCAGCAGCGCAAAAAAGACAGGGGACACTGAAGCTTTCTTT. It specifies CASSAKKTGDTEAFF.

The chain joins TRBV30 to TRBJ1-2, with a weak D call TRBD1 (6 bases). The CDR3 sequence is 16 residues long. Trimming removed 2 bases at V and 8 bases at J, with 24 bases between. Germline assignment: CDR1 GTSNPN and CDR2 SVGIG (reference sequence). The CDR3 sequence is CAWSLALGGGGRGYTF. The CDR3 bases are TGTGCCTGGAGTCTCGCCCTGGGGGGCGGCGGGAGAGGCTACACCTTC.

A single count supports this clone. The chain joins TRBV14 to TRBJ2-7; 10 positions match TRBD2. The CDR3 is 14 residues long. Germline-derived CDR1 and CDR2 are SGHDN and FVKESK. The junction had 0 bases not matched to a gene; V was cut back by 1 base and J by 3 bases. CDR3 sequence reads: CASSQASGGYEQYF. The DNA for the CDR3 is TGTGCCAGCAGCCAAGCTAGCGGGGGCTACGAGCAGTACTTC.

CDR3 bases: TGTGCCAGCAGCTTAGTCCGCGGGAACCACAATGAGCAGTTCTTC. Protein sequence: CASSLVRGNHNEQFF. This chain links TRBV7-3 with TRBJ2-1, with D possibly TRBD2 on 6 matching bases. In germline, CDR1 is SGHTA, CDR2 FQGTGA. The CDR3 consists of 15 residues. The germline V and J ends were trimmed by 2 bases and 5 bases, with 13 bases remaining between them.

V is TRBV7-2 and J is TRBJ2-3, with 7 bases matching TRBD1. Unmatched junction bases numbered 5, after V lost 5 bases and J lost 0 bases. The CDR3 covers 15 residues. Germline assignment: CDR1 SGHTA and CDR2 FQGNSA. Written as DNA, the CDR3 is TGTGCCAGCAGCACCAAGGACAGGAGCACAGATACGCAGTATTTT. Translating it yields CASSTKDRSTDTQYF.

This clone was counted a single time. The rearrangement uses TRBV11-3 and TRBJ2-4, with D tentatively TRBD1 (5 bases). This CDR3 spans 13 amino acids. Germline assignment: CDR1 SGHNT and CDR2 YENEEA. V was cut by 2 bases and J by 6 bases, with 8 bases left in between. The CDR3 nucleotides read TGTGCCAGCAGCTTAAGTCAGGGAAACATTCAGTACTTC. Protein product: CASSLSQGNIQYF. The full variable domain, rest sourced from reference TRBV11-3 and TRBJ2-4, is EAGVVQSPRYKIIEKKQPVAFWCNPISGHNTLYWYLQNLGQGPELLIRYENEEAVDDSQLPKDRFSAERLKGVDSTLKIQPAELGDSAVYLCASSLSQGNIQYFGAGTRLSVL.